This T cell receptor beta chain stems from a study of blood T cell repertoires in COVID-19. The overall study: Researchers got acute and convalescent COVID-19 samples from the United States, Italy and Spain. The cDNA or gDNA used as material had been derived from T cells, B-cell-depleted T cells, or PBMCs.

In the original analysis: Reference gene primer amplification yielded estimated nucleated cell counts. Data came from immunoSEQ multiplex PCR; TCRdb stores just in-frame clones and leaves some out. From that table come the V and J calls and clone size; the DNA was used to work out D and trimming. The data hold approximately 300,000 clones, with roughly 86% observed a single time. This receptor was obtained from a woman aged 50 to 65 with acute or convalescent COVID-19. Sequenced: peripheral blood.

In nucleotides, the CDR3 is TGTGCCAGCAGTTGGGACAGTAATGAAAAACTGTTTTTT. It specifies CASSWDSNEKLFF. The V gene is TRBV6-2 or TRBV6-3, the J gene TRBJ1-4, with TRBD1 matching 7 bases. The CDR3 consists of 13 residues. V was clipped by 4 bases and J by 4 bases; unmatched bases: 0. Germline-derived CDR1 and CDR2 are MNHEY and SVGEGT.